These T cell receptor beta chains were read from a single sample in a study of cytomegalovirus exposure and HLA in healthy donors. Clones were read by immunoSEQ multiplex PCR, and TCRdb kept only the in-frame ones, dropping some. The profile shows over 150,000 clones, around four fifths of them singletons. Sequenced input: PBMCs. Every receptor here comes from a woman aged 45-59 years in good health and CMV-seronegative. CDR3s include the opening cysteine and the closing phenylalanine or tryptophan. The order of the fields is D gene, J gene, clone size, V gene, CDR3 length, CDR3 DNA, CDR3 protein. D genes are given only for firm matches. Only part of the rows carry a size: once, few, many, or a class if the clone is expanded.

>NA|TRBJ1-4|NA|TRBV19|14
TGTGCCAGTAGTATACGTGCGCCCCATGAAAAACTGTTTTTT
CASSIRAPHEKLFF
>TRBD2|TRBJ2-1|NA|TRBV27|18
TGTGCCAGCAGTTCCCCGGGACTAGCGGGAGCATGGGGAAATGAGCAGTTCTTC
CASSSPGLAGAWGNEQFF
>TRBD1|TRBJ2-1|few|TRBV7-8|15
TGTGCCAGCAGCTTAGTCGTGACAGGGCCCAATGAGCAGTTCTTC
CASSLVVTGPNEQFF
>TRBD1|TRBJ1-2|NA|TRBV19|17
TGTGCCAGTAGTGTATGGGGACAGGGGGCGCAGAGCTATGGCTACACCTTC
CASSVWGQGAQSYGYTF
>TRBD1|TRBJ1-4|NA|TRBV19|15
TGTGCCAGTAGTATCCGGACAGGGGCCGGTGAAAAACTGTTTTTT
CASSIRTGAGEKLFF
>NA|TRBJ1-2|NA|TRBV7-9|13
TGTGCCAGCAGCTTAGTTGACCGGGAGAGCTACACCTTC
CASSLVDRESYTF
>TRBD1|TRBJ2-2|NA|TRBV19|14
TGTGCCAGTAGTACACAACAGGGGCCCGGGGAGCTGTTTTTT
CASSTQQGPGELFF
>NA|TRBJ2-3|NA|TRBV6-5|14
TGTGCCAGCAGTTATGGAGGGACCCCAGATACGCAGTATTTT
CASSYGGTPDTQYF
>NA|TRBJ2-6|NA|TRBV6-5|15
TGTGCCAGCAGTTTCCAGGGCTCTGGGGCCAACGTCCTGACTTTC
CASSFQGSGANVLTF
>NA|TRBJ2-7|NA|TRBV4-1|13
TGCGCCAGCAGCCAAGTACCCGGGACACAGCAGTACTTC
CASSQVPGTQQYF
>NA|TRBJ1-2|NA|TRBV11-2|12
TGTGCCAGCAGCTTAGAAGGCTCCACAGCCACCTTC
CASSLEGSTATF
>NA|TRBJ2-1|few|TRBV19|18
TGTGCCAGTAGTATAACTGAGCCCGGACTGGACTCCTACAATGAGCAGTTCTTC
CASSITEPGLDSYNEQFF
>NA|TRBJ1-3|NA|TRBV6-1|15
TGTGCCAGCTTGGGGGGGGGCGCGTTTCGAAACACCATATATTTT
CASLGGGAFRNTIYF
>TRBD2|TRBJ2-1|NA|TRBV9|14
TGTGCCAGCAGCCTAGCGGGAGCCTACAATGAGCAGTTCTTC
CASSLAGAYNEQFF
>NA|TRBJ1-5|NA|TRBV18|13
TGTGCCAGCTCACCGGGAGGGAATCAGCCCCAGCATTTT
CASSPGGNQPQHF
>NA|TRBJ2-7|NA|TRBV6-1|15
TGTGCCAGCAGTGAACAGGGGATGGTTTGGTACGAGCAGTACTTC
CASSEQGMVWYEQYF
>TRBD2|TRBJ2-1|NA|TRBV19|15
TGTGCCAGTACCCCCGGCGGGAGTGGCTACAATGAGCAGTTCTTC
CASTPGGSGYNEQFF
>NA|TRBJ1-2|NA|TRBV29-1|12
TGCAGCGTTGAGATGGGCAGTTCTGGCTACACCTTC
CSVEMGSSGYTF
>TRBD1|TRBJ1-1|NA|TRBV28|15
TGTGCCAGCAGTGTATTACAGGGGCGGGCCACTGAAGCTTTCTTT
CASSVLQGRATEAFF
>TRBD1|TRBJ1-1|NA|TRBV27|15
TGTGCCAGCAGTTTTGCGGGACAGGGCCTCACTGAAGCTTTCTTT
CASSFAGQGLTEAFF
>NA|TRBJ2-3|NA|TRBV5-1|16
TGCGCCAGCAGCTTGATCGCGGCGGGGGCTACAGATACGCAGTATTTT
CASSLIAAGATDTQYF
>NA|TRBJ2-5|NA|TRBV11-2|17
TGTGCCAGCAGCTTTATGGTCGCGACGGGGTACCAAGAGACCCAGTACTTC
CASSFMVATGYQETQYF
>NA|TRBJ2-1|NA|TRBV27|17
TGTGCCAGCAGTTTATCATACAGGGAAATAAAAGTCAATGAGCAGTTCTTC
CASSLSYREIKVNEQFF
>NA|TRBJ1-1|few|TRBV7-9|14
TGTGCCAGCAGCTTAGGGGTGGGCAGAATGGGAGCTTTCTTT
CASSLGVGRMGAFF
>NA|TRBJ2-2|NA|TRBV2|11
TGTGCCAGCAGTGATATGGGGGAGCTGTTTTTT
CASSDMGELFF
>NA|TRBJ2-3|NA|TRBV6-4|15
TGTGCCAGCAGCGAGGGCGGTTCTGGCACAGATACGCAGTATTTT
CASSEGGSGTDTQYF
>NA|TRBJ1-2|NA|TRBV28|11
TGTGCCAGCAGTCAGGGTTATGGCTACACCTTC
CASSQGYGYTF
>TRBD1|TRBJ1-1|NA|TRBV5-4|14
TGTGCCAGCACCGCCGGGGACAGGGTCACTGAAGCTTTCTTT
CASTAGDRVTEAFF
>NA|TRBJ2-7|NA|TRBV5-1|17
TGCGCCAGCAGCTTGAGCGTGTGGAGGGGCCCCTCGTGGGAGCAGTACTTC
CASSLSVWRGPSWEQYF
>NA|TRBJ1-1|NA|TRBV28|12
TGTGCCAGCAGCACCTACAGGGTCGAAGCTTTCTTT
CASSTYRVEAFF
>NA|TRBJ2-7|once|TRBV18|12
TGTGCCAGCTCACCCCAAACTTACGAGCAGTACTTC
CASSPQTYEQYF
>NA|TRBJ2-1|NA|TRBV19|15
TGTGCCAGTAGTATAGATTGGGACATCTACAATGAGCAGTTCTTC
CASSIDWDIYNEQFF
>NA|TRBJ1-5|NA|TRBV7-9|17
TGTGCCAGCAGCTCTATAGGTCGGGACTATAGCAATCAGCCCCAGCATTTT
CASSSIGRDYSNQPQHF
>TRBD2|TRBJ2-7|few|TRBV25-1|16
TGTGCCAGCAGTCTCCAAGCCCCGGGAGGAGGAGGCGAGCAGTACTTC
CASSLQAPGGGGEQYF
>NA|TRBJ2-3|NA|TRBV28|14
TGTGCCAGCAGGGAAGGCGGGGATACAGATACGCAGTATTTT
CASREGGDTDTQYF
>NA|TRBJ1-5|NA|TRBV4-3|13
TGCGCCAGCAGCCACCGACTGGATCAGCCCCAGCATTTT
CASSHRLDQPQHF
>NA|TRBJ2-7|NA|TRBV5-4|14
TGTGCCAGCAGCCTGACAGGTGCTTCCTACGAGCAGTACTTC
CASSLTGASYEQYF
>TRBD1|TRBJ1-1|NA|TRBV11-2|15
TGTGCCAGCAGCTCGACAGGGGGCAAGAACACTGAAGCTTTCTTT
CASSSTGGKNTEAFF
>TRBD2|TRBJ2-1|NA|TRBV2|15
TGTGCCAGCCCATTACCGGGACTAGTCTCGGTTGAGCAGTTCTTC
CASPLPGLVSVEQFF
>TRBD1|TRBJ1-2|NA|TRBV4-3|15
TGCGCCAGCAGCCGATCAACCGGGACAGACTATGGCTACACCTTC
CASSRSTGTDYGYTF
>NA|TRBJ2-5|NA|TRBV11-2|11
TGTGCCAGCAGCTTAGATCGGGAGCAGTACTTC
CASSLDREQYF
>TRBD1|TRBJ1-4|NA|TRBV4-2|20
TGTGCCAGCAGCCTAATCTTAACCGGGACAGGGGTATCGAGGGCTGAAAAACTGTTTTTT
CASSLILTGTGVSRAEKLFF
>NA|TRBJ2-5|NA|TRBV25-1|12
TGTGCCAGCAGTGAGCGGGGACGGACCCAGTACTTC
CASSERGRTQYF
>TRBD2|TRBJ2-7|NA|TRBV13|16
TGTGCCAGCAGCTATCGAATGGGACTAGACGTGGGGGAGCAGTACTTC
CASSYRMGLDVGEQYF